The 11 T cell receptor beta chains below were found in one sample sequenced in a study of OX40 agonist ivuxolimab in advanced cancers. Sequenced by immunoSEQ multiplex PCR; TCRdb stores in-frame clones only, minus some. The table lists more than 65,000 clones, about four fifths of them singletons, with 2% to 2.5% in the top ten. Specimen: CD4+ or CD8+ T cells sorted from blood, collected in a trial of the OX40 agonist ivuxolimab. These receptors all come from an adult with an advanced solid tumor such as melanoma, head and neck, liver or kidney cancer.

The chain links TRBV9 to TRBJ2-7, with D perhaps matching TRBD2 (6 bases). Germline values: CDR1 SGDLS, CDR2 YYNGEE. The V end was cut by 3 bases, the J end by 2 bases, with 21 bases between. The CDR3 contains 17 residues. CDR3 sequence reads: CASSESASGSAAYEQYF. The DNA of the CDR3 is TGTGCCAGCAGCGAGAGCGCCTCCGGGAGCGCTGCCTACGAGCAGTACTTC.

This clone was observed a handful of times. In DNA, the CDR3 is TGTGCCATCAGTGAGTCTAAGACAGTCAATGAGCAGTTCTTC. Translation gives CAISESKTVNEQFF. J is TRBJ2-1 and V is TRBV10-3; D may be TRBD1 (5 bases). Trimming left V 0 bases short and J 6 bases short, with 9 bases between. The CDR3 contains 14 residues. The V gene's germline CDR1 is ENHRY and CDR2 SYGVKD.

The V and J genes are TRBV19 and TRBJ1-5, with D perhaps matching TRBD1 (5 bases). The V end was cut by 6 bases, the J end by 3 bases, with 12 bases between. This CDR3 has 14 amino acids. Germline V gene data show CDR1 as LNHDA and CDR2 as SQIVND (reference sequence). The CDR3 DNA follows: TGTGCCAGTAGGCCCCGACAGAACAATCAGCCCCAGCATTTT. Protein sequence: CASRPRQNNQPQHF.

This CDR3 is CASSPPEGGETQYF. CDR3 nucleotides: TGTGCCAGCAGCCCGCCGGAGGGAGGAGAGACCCAGTACTTC. The chain couples TRBV5-4 to TRBJ2-5; the D gene is possibly TRBD2 (6 bases). Germline lookup yields CDR1 SGHNT and CDR2 YYREEE (reference sequence). Trimming removed 4 bases from V and 4 bases from J, with 14 bases in between. The CDR3 extends over 14 amino acids.

This clone was counted a few times. The CDR3 sequence: CASRRTGNEQFF. The CDR3 nucleotides are TGCGCCAGCAGGAGGACTGGCAATGAGCAGTTCTTC. The chain links TRBV23-1 to TRBJ2-1; perhaps TRBD2 as D (5 bases). TRBV23-1 is sorted into the ORF group, with uncertain function. The V end lost 6 bases, the J end lost 6 bases, and 9 bases lay between the germline ends. CDR3 size: 12 residues.

The V call is TRBV18, the J call TRBJ1-2; D possibly corresponds to TRBD1 (5 bases). The CDR3 spans 15 residues. Germline values: CDR1 KGHSH, CDR2 LQKENI. Trimming took 0 bases from V and 2 from J, leaving 10 bases between them. CDR3 sequence: CASSPPDQGNYGYTF. CDR3 coding DNA: TGTGCCAGCTCACCACCGGATCAGGGCAACTATGGCTACACCTTC.

The rearrangement links TRBV12-1 to TRBJ2-7; no check of the table's D call, TRBD2, against the DNA was made. TRBV12-1 is labeled a pseudogene. The CDR3 is 14 residues long. The CDR3 coding sequence is TGTGCCAGCAGCTTTCTGAGAAGTTCCTACGAGCAGTACTTC. It yields the protein CASSFLRSSYEQYF.

V and J are TRBV5-5 and TRBJ1-2; D perhaps matches TRBD1 (6 bases). V was clipped by 2 bases and J by 3 bases, with 11 bases between them. The CDR3 has 14 residues. CDR1 SGHKS and CDR2 YYEKEE come from the germline V gene (reference sequence). In DNA, the CDR3 is TGTGCCAGCAGCTTCACGACAGGCGACTATGGCTACACCTTC. This codes for CASSFTTGDYGYTF.

The genes are TRBV7-6 and TRBJ2-2; 13 positions match TRBD2. V shed 1 base and J 6 bases; nucleotides not matched to a gene: 11. Germline V gene sequence: CDR1 SGHVS, CDR2 FNYEAQ. The CDR3 spans 19 residues. This chain's CDR3 is CASSLGLTSGRARAGELFF. DNA for the CDR3: TGTGCCAGCAGCTTAGGACTCACTAGCGGGAGGGCCCGGGCCGGGGAGCTGTTTTTT.

The chain has TRBV30 and TRBJ2-1; TRBD2 is a possible D gene (5 bases). The CDR3 has 13 residues. V dropped 3 bases and J dropped 4 bases, with 10 bases sitting between them. The germline V gene encodes CDR1 GTSNPN and CDR2 SVGIG (reference sequence). The CDR3 loop reads CAWREDVYNEQFF. Here the CDR3 DNA reads TGTGCCTGGAGGGAGGATGTATACAATGAGCAGTTCTTC.

The genes are TRBV2 and TRBJ1-5, with no clear D. The germline V gene has CDR1 SNHLY and CDR2 FYNNEI. The length of the CDR3 is 13 residues. Trimming removed 7 bases at V and 2 bases at J, with 9 bases between. The CDR3 sequence: CASKVGGNQPQHF. The CDR3 nucleotides read TGTGCCAGCAAGGTGGGTGGCAATCAGCCCCAGCATTTT.